This T cell receptor beta chain is from a study of T cell responses to AZD1222 COVID-19 vaccine. The ends lost 6 bases at V and 3 bases at J; junction bases unmatched: 7. The CDR3 loop spans 16 amino acids. CDR1 is MNHNY and CDR2 is SVGAGI in the germline V gene (reference sequence). TCRdb's table, derived via immunoSEQ multiplex PCR, lists solely in-frame clones and lacks some. The sample contains about 75,000 clones, 87% of which appear only once. Overall study results and limits: It was only 6 or 7 AZD1222 recipients who were seropositive at baseline. Repertoires were obtained only post-peak T cell response.

For this clone: Its matching antigen is unknown.

Sequenced here: peripheral blood, sampled 28 days after the second AZD1222 dose. This receptor was identified in an adult who received the AZD1222 COVID-19 vaccine. This chain uses TRBV6-6 with TRBJ2-2; 10 bases map to TRBD1. CDR3 sequence (DNA): TGTGCCAGCAGCCCAGGACAGGGGGATTACACCGGGGAGCTGTTTTTT. It encodes CASSPGQGDYTGELFF.